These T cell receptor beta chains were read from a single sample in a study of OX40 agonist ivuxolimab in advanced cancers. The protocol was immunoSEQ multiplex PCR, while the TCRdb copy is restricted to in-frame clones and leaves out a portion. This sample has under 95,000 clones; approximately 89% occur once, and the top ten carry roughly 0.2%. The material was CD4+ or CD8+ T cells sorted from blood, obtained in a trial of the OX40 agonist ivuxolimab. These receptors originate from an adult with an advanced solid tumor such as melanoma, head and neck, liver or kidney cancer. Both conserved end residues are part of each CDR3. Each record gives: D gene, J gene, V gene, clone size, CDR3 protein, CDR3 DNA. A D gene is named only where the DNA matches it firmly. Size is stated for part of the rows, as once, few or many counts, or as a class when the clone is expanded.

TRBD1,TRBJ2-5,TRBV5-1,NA,CASSRDRLQETQYF,TGCGCCAGCAGCCGGGACAGACTACAAGAGACCCAGTACTTC
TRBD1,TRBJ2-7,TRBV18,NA,CASSQTPGQGGYEQYF,TGTGCCAGCTCACAAACGCCGGGACAGGGGGGCTACGAGCAGTACTTC
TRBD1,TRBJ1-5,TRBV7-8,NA,CASSSRLRTGTGNNQPQHF,TGTGCCAGCAGCTCCCGGCTTCGAACCGGGACAGGAAACAATCAGCCCCAGCATTTT
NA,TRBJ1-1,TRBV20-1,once,CSASVTEAFF,TGCAGTGCTTCTGTCACTGAAGCTTTCTTT
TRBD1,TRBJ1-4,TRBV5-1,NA,CASSSQGTNEKLFF,TGCGCCAGCAGCTCACAGGGGACTAATGAAAAACTGTTTTTT
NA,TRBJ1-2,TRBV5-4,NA,CASSLVQHDAYGYTF,TGTGCCAGCAGCTTGGTTCAGCACGATGCCTATGGCTACACCTTC
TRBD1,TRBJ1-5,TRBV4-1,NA,CASSHALRGLRHF,TGCGCCAGCAGCCACGCCCTCAGGGGGTTGAGGCATTTT
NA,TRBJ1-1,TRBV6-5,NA,CASRRDPAIAEAFF,TGTGCCAGCAGACGGGACCCTGCCATAGCTGAAGCTTTCTTT
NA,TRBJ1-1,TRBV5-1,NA,CASSLGPGRGRNTEAFF,TGCGCCAGCAGCTTGGGCCCGGGTAGAGGGCGGAACACTGAAGCTTTCTTT
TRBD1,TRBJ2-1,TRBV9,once,CASSANPGTVYHPSYNEQFF,TGTGCCAGCAGCGCAAACCCCGGGACAGTTTACCATCCTTCCTACAATGAGCAGTTCTTC
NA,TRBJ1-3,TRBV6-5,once,CASSRDNGNTIYF,TGTGCCAGCAGCCGGGACAATGGAAACACCATATATTTT
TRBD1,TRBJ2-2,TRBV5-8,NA,CASSGGQGVVSAGELFF,TGTGCCAGCAGCGGCGGACAGGGCGTCGTGTCTGCCGGGGAGCTGTTTTTT
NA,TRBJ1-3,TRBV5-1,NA,CASSSDRASGNTIYF,TGCGCCAGCAGCTCTGACCGGGCCTCTGGAAACACCATATATTTT
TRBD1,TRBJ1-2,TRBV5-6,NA,CASSPGQDYGYTF,TGTGCCAGCAGCCCCGGACAGGACTATGGCTACACCTTC
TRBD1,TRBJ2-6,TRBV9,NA,CASSSGTGITGANVLTF,TGTGCCAGCAGCTCCGGGACAGGTATCACTGGGGCCAACGTCCTGACTTTC
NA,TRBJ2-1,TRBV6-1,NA,CASRTDNYNEQFF,TGTGCCAGCAGGACAGATAACTACAATGAGCAGTTCTTC
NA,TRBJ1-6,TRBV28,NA,CASSLLFGGNSPLHF,TGTGCCAGCAGTTTACTTTTCGGGGGCAATTCACCCCTCCACTTT
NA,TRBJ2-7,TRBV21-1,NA,CASSKVDGRRVEQYF,TGTGCCAGCAGCAAAGTGGATGGACGGCGAGTGGAGCAGTACTTC
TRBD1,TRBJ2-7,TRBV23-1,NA,CASSQSGGQDYEQYF,TGCGCCAGCAGTCAATCTGGGGGACAGGACTACGAGCAGTACTTC
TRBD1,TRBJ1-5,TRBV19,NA,CASSWDRSSNSNQPQHF,TGTGCCAGTAGTTGGGACAGAAGCTCAAATAGCAATCAGCCCCAGCATTTT
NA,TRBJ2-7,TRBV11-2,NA,CASGRGLEVYEQYF,TGTGCCAGCGGCCGGGGGCTCGAGGTCTACGAGCAGTACTTC
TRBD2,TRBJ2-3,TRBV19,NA,CASRQAGTRGTDTQYF,TGTGCCAGTAGACAGGCCGGGACTAGGGGGACAGATACGCAGTATTTT
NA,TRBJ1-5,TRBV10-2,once,CASGNSVGFSNQPQHF,TGCGCCAGCGGGAATTCCGTAGGGTTTAGCAATCAGCCCCAGCATTTT
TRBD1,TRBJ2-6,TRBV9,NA,CASSAGTALLGSGANVLTF,TGTGCCAGCAGCGCAGGGACAGCCCTTCTGGGCTCTGGGGCCAACGTCCTGACTTTC